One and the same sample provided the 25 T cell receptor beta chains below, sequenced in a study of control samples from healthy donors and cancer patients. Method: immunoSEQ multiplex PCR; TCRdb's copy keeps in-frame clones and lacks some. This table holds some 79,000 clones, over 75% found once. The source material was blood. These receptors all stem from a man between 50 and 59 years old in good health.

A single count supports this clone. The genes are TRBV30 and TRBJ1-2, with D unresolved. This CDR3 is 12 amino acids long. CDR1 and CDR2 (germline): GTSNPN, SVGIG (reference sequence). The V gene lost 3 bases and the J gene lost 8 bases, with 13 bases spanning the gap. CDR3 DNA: TGTGCCTGGAGCCCGGGCCGCGAGGGCTACACCTTC. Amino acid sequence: CAWSPGREGYTF.

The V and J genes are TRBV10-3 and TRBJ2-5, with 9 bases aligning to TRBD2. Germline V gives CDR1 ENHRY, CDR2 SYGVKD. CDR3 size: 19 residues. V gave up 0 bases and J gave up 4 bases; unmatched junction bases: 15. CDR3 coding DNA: TGTGCCATCAGTGAGTCGCGGCGGGCCCAAGCGGGGGGCGGAGAGACCCAGTACTTC. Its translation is CAISESRRAQAGGGETQYF.

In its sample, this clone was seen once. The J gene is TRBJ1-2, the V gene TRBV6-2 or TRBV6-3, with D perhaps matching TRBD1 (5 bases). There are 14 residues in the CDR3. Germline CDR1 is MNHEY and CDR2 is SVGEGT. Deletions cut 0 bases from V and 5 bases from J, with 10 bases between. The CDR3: CASSYSGTPYGYTF. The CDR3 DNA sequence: TGTGCCAGCAGTTACTCGGGGACTCCTTATGGCTACACCTTC.

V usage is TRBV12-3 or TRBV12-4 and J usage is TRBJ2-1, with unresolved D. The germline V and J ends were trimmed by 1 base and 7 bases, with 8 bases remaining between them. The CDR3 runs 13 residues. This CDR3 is CASSLGRLNEQFF. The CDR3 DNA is TGTGCCAGCAGTTTAGGGCGTTTGAATGAGCAGTTCTTC.

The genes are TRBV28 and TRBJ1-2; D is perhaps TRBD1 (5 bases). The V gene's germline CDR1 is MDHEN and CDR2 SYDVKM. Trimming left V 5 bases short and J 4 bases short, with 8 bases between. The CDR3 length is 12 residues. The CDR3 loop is CASSPGTYGYTF. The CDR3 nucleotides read TGTGCCAGCAGTCCGGGGACCTATGGCTACACCTTC.

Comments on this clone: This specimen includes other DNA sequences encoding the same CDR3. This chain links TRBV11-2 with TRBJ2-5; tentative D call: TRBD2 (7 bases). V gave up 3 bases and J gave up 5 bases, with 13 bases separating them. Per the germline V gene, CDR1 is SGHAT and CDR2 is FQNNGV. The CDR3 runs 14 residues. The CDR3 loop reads CASSFGGGRETQYF. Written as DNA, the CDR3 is TGTGCCAGCAGCTTTGGGGGGGGCCGGGAGACCCAGTACTTC.

The CDR3 is CASSPRLNYEQYF. CDR3 in DNA: TGTGCCAGCAGCCCCCGACTAAACTACGAGCAGTACTTC. The chain couples TRBV5-4 to TRBJ2-7; D may be TRBD2 (5 bases). The V and J ends lost 4 bases and 3 bases respectively, with 11 bases between them. The CDR3 has 13 residues. The V gene's germline CDR1 is SGHNT and CDR2 YYREEE (reference sequence).

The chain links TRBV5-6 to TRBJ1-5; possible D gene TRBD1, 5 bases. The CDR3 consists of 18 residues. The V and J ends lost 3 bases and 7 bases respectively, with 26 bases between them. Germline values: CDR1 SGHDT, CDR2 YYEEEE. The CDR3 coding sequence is TGTGCCAGCAGCTGGGGGACGGGACGGCATTTGGGGGACCAGCCCCAGCATTTT. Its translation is CASSWGTGRHLGDQPQHF.

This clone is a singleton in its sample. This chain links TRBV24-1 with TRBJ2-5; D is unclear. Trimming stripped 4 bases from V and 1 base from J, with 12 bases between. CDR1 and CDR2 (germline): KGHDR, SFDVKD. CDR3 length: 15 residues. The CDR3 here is CATSDLTGIQETQYF. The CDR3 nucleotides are TGTGCCACCAGTGACCTTACTGGTATCCAAGAGACCCAGTACTTC.

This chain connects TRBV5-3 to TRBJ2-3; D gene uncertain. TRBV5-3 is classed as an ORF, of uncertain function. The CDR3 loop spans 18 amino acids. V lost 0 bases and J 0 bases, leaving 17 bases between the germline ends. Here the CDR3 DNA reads TGTGCCAGAAGCTTGGTTCAGATTCAAGGCTCTAGCACAGATACGCAGTATTTT. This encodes CARSLVQIQGSSTDTQYF.

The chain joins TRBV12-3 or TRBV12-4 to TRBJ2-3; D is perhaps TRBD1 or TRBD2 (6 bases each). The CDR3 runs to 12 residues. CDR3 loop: CAGGHSTDTQYF. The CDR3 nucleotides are TGTGCAGGGGGGCATAGCACAGATACGCAGTATTTT.

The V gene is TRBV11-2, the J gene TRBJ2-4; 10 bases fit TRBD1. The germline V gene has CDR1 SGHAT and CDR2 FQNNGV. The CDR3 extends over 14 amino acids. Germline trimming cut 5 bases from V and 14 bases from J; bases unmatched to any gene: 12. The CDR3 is CASSITGTGAGEYF. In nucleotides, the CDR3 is TGTGCCAGCAGCATCACCGGGACAGGGGCCGGAGAGTACTTC.

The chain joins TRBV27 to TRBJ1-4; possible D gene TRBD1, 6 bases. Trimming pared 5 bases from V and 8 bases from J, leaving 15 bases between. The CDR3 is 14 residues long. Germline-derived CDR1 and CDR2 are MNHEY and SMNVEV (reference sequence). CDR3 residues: CASSQTPRGEKLFF. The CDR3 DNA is TGTGCCAGCAGTCAAACACCTAGGGGGGAAAAACTGTTTTTT.

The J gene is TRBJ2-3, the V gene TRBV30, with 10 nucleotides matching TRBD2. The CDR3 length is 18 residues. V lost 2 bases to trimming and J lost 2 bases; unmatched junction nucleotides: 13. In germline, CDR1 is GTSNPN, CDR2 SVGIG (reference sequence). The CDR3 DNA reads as TGTGCCTGGAGTAGAGCTTGGACTAGCGGACAGAACACAGATACGCAGTATTTT. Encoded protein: CAWSRAWTSGQNTDTQYF.

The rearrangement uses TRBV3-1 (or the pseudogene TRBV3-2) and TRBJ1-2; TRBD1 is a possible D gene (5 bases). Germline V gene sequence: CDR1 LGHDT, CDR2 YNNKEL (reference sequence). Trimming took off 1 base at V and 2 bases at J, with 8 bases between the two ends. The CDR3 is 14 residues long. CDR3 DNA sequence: TGTGCCAGCAGCCAAGGGGGGGGGAACTATGGCTACACCTTC. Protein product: CASSQGGGNYGYTF.

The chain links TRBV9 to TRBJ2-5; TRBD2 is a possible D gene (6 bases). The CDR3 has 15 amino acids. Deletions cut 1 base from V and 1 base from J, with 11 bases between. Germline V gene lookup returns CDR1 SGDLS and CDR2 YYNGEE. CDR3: CASSVQAGPQETQYF. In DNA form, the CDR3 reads TGTGCCAGCAGCGTACAAGCGGGCCCCCAAGAGACCCAGTACTTC.

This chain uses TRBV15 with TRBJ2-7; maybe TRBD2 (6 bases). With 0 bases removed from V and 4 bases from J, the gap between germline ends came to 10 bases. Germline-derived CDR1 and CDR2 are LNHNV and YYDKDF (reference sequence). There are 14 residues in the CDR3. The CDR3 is CATSRDFAGYEQYF. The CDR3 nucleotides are TGTGCCACCAGCAGAGATTTCGCGGGGTACGAGCAGTACTTC.

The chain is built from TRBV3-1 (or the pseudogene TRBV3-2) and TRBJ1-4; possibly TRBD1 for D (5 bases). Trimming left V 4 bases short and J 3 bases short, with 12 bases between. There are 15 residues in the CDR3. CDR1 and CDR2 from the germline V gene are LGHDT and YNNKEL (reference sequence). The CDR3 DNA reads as TGTGCCAGCAGCCCGCCGGGACTGGCTAATGAAAAACTGTTTTTT. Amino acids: CASSPPGLANEKLFF.

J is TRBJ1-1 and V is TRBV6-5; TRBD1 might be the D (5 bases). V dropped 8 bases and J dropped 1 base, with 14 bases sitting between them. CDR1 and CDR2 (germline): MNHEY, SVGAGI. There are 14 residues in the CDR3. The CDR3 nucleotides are TGTGCCAGCGGAAAAGGGACGGCGAACACTGAAGCTTTCTTT. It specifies CASGKGTANTEAFF.

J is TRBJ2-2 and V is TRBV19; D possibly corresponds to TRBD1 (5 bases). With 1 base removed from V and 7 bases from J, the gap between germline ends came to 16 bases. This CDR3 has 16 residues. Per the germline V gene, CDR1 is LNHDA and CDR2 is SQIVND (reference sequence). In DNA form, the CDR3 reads TGTGCCAGTAGTATAGTAAAGGGGATGGAGAACGGGGAGCTGTTTTTT. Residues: CASSIVKGMENGELFF.

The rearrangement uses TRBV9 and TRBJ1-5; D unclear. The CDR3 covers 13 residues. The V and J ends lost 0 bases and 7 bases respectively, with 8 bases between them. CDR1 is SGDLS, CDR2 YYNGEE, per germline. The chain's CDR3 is CASSVALNQPQHF. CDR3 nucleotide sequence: TGTGCCAGCAGCGTAGCTTTGAACCAGCCCCAGCATTTT.

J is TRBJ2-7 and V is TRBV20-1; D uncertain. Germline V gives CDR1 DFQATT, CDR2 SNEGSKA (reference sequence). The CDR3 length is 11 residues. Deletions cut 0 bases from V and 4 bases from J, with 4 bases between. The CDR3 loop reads CSARDKYEQYF. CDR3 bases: TGCAGTGCTAGAGATAAGTACGAGCAGTACTTC.

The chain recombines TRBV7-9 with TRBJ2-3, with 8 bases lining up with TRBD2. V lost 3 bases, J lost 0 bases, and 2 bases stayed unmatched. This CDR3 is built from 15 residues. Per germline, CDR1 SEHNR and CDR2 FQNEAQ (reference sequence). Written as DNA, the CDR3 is TGTGCCAGCAGCTTTAGCGGGGTTAGCACAGATACGCAGTATTTT. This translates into CASSFSGVSTDTQYF.

The CDR3 DNA sequence: TGTGCCAGCGCATTGGGTGAAACAGGGCTACATGGCTACACCTTC. Translating gives CASALGETGLHGYTF. The J gene is TRBJ1-2, the V gene TRBV7-8; D perhaps matches TRBD1 (6 bases). The CDR3 contains 15 residues. CDR1 and CDR2 (germline): SGHVS, FQNEAQ. The V end lost 8 bases, the J end lost 6 bases, and 22 bases lay between the germline ends.

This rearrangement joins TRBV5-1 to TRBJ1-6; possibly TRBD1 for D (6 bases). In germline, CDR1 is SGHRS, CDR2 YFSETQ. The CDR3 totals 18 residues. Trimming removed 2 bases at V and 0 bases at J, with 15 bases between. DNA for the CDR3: TGCGCCAGCAGCTTACAGGGTTTTTTTAGCTCCTATAATTCACCCCTCCACTTT. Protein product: CASSLQGFFSSYNSPLHF.